Following are 26 T cell receptor beta chains from one sample sequenced in a study of Graves' ophthalmopathy and Graves' hyperthyroidism. Researchers took RNA transcripts and amplified TCR beta CDR3 regions from them. RT-PCR was first run with HTBI primers, then multiplex PCR in a second round. One entry per CDR3 protein results from TCRdb running MiXCR on the multiplex PCR reads. The sample yields about 370,000 distinct CDR3 sequences, about 18% seen once. Sequenced: peripheral blood. The receptors originated from a woman between 18 and 29 years old with Graves' ophthalmopathy.

This clonotype came up a few times. The chain combines TRBV3-1 with TRBJ1-1; no definite D call. Germline lookup yields CDR1 LGHDT and CDR2 YNNKEL (reference sequence). Trimming shortened V by 2 bases and J by 8 bases, and 6 bases separated the two germline ends. This CDR3 contains 11 residues. CDR3 in amino acids: CASSQSREAFF. The CDR3, as DNA: TGTGCCAGCAGCCAATCGAGAGAAGCTTTCTTT.

This chain uses TRBV7-2 with TRBJ1-2; D not certain. Germline loops: CDR1 SGHTA, CDR2 FQGNSA. The CDR3 runs 13 residues. The V end lost 8 bases, the J end lost 1 base, and 11 bases lay between the germline ends. The CDR3 loop reads CASSDQINYGYTF. The CDR3 nucleotides read TGTGCCAGCTCCGACCAGATTAACTATGGCTACACCTTC. Variable domain in full (rest from reference TRBV7-2 and TRBJ1-2): GAGVSQSPSNKVTEKGKDVELRCDPISGHTALYWYRQSLGQGLEFLIYFQGNSAPDKSGLPSDRFSAERTGGSVSTLTIQRTQQEDSAVYLCASSDQINYGYTFGSGTRLTVV.

This clonotype was detected ten times or more. The chain has TRBV2 and TRBJ2-7, with 13 positions matching TRBD2. The germline gives CDR1 SNHLY, CDR2 FYNNEI. After removal of 3 bases from V and 5 bases from J, the junction contained 4 bases not matched to a gene. The CDR3 is made up of 15 amino acids. The CDR3 coding sequence is TGTGCCAGCAGTGAGGGACTAGCGGGAATGGACGAGCAGTACTTC. This codes for CASSEGLAGMDEQYF.

This rearrangement joins TRBV5-1 to TRBJ2-6; D is undetermined. The CDR3 totals 15 residues. V lost 0 bases to trimming and J lost 0 bases, with 4 bases between them. Germline CDR1 is SGHRS and CDR2 is YFSETQ. The CDR3 nucleotides are TGCGCCAGCAGCTTGGTCGTCTCTGGGGCCAACGTCCTGACTTTC. It specifies CASSLVVSGANVLTF. Together with reference TRBV5-1 and TRBJ2-6, the CDR3 gives the full variable domain: KAGVTQTPRYLIKTRGQQVTLSCSPISGHRSVSWYQQTPGQGLQFLFEYFSETQRNKGNFPGRFSGRQFSNSRSEMNVSTLELGDSALYLCASSLVVSGANVLTFGAGSRLTVL.

This clonotype has ten or more counts. V usage is TRBV28 and J usage is TRBJ2-5; D is possibly TRBD1 or TRBD2 (6 bases each). Trimming left V 8 bases short and J 4 bases short, with 11 bases between. This CDR3 contains 12 residues. Germline V gene lookup returns CDR1 MDHEN and CDR2 SYDVKM. The CDR3 coding sequence is TGTGCCAGCTCATCGGGGGCAGAGACCCAGTACTTC. It codes for CASSSGAETQYF.

In regard to this clonotype: A read error may explain this, as a much larger clone is one base away. The V and J genes are TRBV9 and TRBJ2-7; no firm D call. V was pared by 0 bases and J by 2 bases, with 9 bases between. CDR1 and CDR2 (germline): SGDLS, YYNGEE. The CDR3 is 14 residues long. The CDR3 sequence is CASSVDHGPYEQYF. The CDR3 region has the DNA TGTGCCAGCAGCGTAGATCACGGTCCCTACGAGCAGTACTTC.

In this sample, this clonotype turned up many times. A junction boundary mismatches the germline segment, possibly from a read error. The CDR3 spells CASGFTGTGGRETQYF. The CDR3, as DNA: TGTGCCAGCGGTTTCACCGGGACAGGAGGAAGGGAGACCCAGTACTTC. The V and J genes are TRBV28 and TRBJ2-5, with TRBD1 identical over 8 bases. The CDR3 loop spans 16 amino acids. Germline CDR1 is MDHEN and CDR2 is SYDVKM.

This clonotype was seen many times. The chain links TRBV19 to TRBJ2-5, with D tentatively TRBD1 (6 bases). Trimming took off 6 bases at V and 5 bases at J, with 13 bases between the two ends. The CDR3 length is 13 residues. The germline V gene has CDR1 LNHDA and CDR2 SQIVND (reference sequence). The CDR3 is CASSRQVSETQYF. The CDR3 nucleotides read TGTGCCAGTAGCAGACAGGTCTCGGAGACCCAGTACTTC.

This chain joins TRBV3-1 and TRBJ2-5; D is perhaps TRBD1 (6 bases). This CDR3 contains 20 residues. The V and J ends lost 1 base and 3 bases respectively, with 27 bases between them. The germline V gene encodes CDR1 LGHDT and CDR2 YNNKEL (reference sequence). CDR3 amino acids: CASSQGSGWDIPVGEETQYF. DNA of the CDR3: TGTGCCAGCAGCCAAGGATCAGGCTGGGACATACCAGTTGGGGAAGAGACCCAGTACTTC.

In its sample, this clonotype was seen many times. The V call is TRBV27, the J call TRBJ2-7, with TRBD1 matching 7 bases. V dropped 7 bases and J dropped 2; count of bases not matched to a gene: 8. Germline CDR1 and CDR2: MNHEY and SMNVEV (reference sequence). The CDR3 contains 14 residues. The CDR3 spells CASTPGDRPYEQYF. The CDR3 nucleotides read TGTGCCAGCACGCCAGGGGACAGACCCTACGAGCAGTACTTC.

The rearrangement links TRBV5-1 to TRBJ1-1; a possible D gene is TRBD1 (6 bases). From germline, CDR1 is SGHRS and CDR2 YFSETQ. Trimming removed 2 bases from V and 1 base from J, with 12 bases in between. CDR3 length equals 15 residues. Here the CDR3 reads CASSFWGLGNTEAFF. CDR3 nucleotides: TGCGCCAGCAGCTTTTGGGGGCTCGGGAACACTGAAGCTTTCTTT.

This clonotype has a count of ten or more. This sequence joins TRBV30 and TRBJ1-5; maybe TRBD1 (6 bases). The CDR3 spans 15 residues. From germline, CDR1 is GTSNPN and CDR2 SVGIG (reference sequence). V gave up 5 bases and J gave up 3 bases, with 17 bases separating them. DNA for the CDR3: TGTGCCTGGGGAACCCTCGGACAGACCAATCAGCCCCAGCATTTT. Residues: CAWGTLGQTNQPQHF.

This clonotype was seen at least ten times. The V and J genes are TRBV28 and TRBJ2-7; D is uncertain. V was cut by 8 bases and J by 3 bases, with 8 bases left in between. Per the germline V gene, CDR1 is MDHEN and CDR2 is SYDVKM. The CDR3 totals 11 residues. This chain's CDR3 is CASAPSYEQYF. CDR3 DNA: TGTGCCAGCGCCCCTAGCTACGAGCAGTACTTC.

This clonotype has ten or more counts. The V and J genes are TRBV20-1 and TRBJ2-5, with 9 bases matching TRBD1. This CDR3 region has 14 residues. Germline trimming cut 3 bases from V and 5 bases from J; bases unmatched to any gene: 7. Germline CDR1 DFQATT, CDR2 SNEGSKA (reference sequence). In DNA form, the CDR3 reads TGCAGTGCTAGCGAACCCGGGACAGGGGAGACCCAGTACTTC. It encodes CSASEPGTGETQYF.

This clonotype was detected many times. The chain employs TRBV7-2 and TRBJ2-7; 8 bases are shared with TRBD1. After removal of 5 bases from V and 6 bases from J, the junction contained 12 bases not matched to a gene. The CDR3 covers 15 residues. Germline values: CDR1 SGHTA, CDR2 FQGNSA. The CDR3 here is CASSPDRGYSFEQYF. The CDR3 DNA reads TGTGCCAGCAGCCCCGACAGGGGTTATTCGTTCGAGCAGTACTTC.

In its sample, this clonotype was seen many times. The junction does not match germline at one end; this may be a read error. The chain links TRBV12-3 or TRBV12-4 to TRBJ1-1, with unresolved D. The CDR3 has 13 amino acids. CDR3 sequence reads: CANSLMGNTEAFF. The CDR3 nucleotides are TGTGCCAACAGTTTAATGGGTAACACTGAAGCTTTCTTT.

This rearrangement joins TRBV5-1 to TRBJ1-2; D might be TRBD1 (6 bases). The V gene lost 0 bases and the J gene lost 3 bases, with 12 bases spanning the gap. The CDR3 contains 15 residues. Germline assignment: CDR1 SGHRS and CDR2 YFSETQ. The CDR3 protein is CASSLEGPGDYGYTF. The CDR3 DNA follows: TGCGCCAGCAGCTTGGAAGGGCCAGGGGACTATGGCTACACCTTC. Using reference TRBV5-1 and TRBJ1-2 for the parts outside the CDR3, the full variable domain is KAGVTQTPRYLIKTRGQQVTLSCSPISGHRSVSWYQQTPGQGLQFLFEYFSETQRNKGNFPGRFSGRQFSNSRSEMNVSTLELGDSALYLCASSLEGPGDYGYTFGSGTRLTVV.

This clonotype was found many times. The rearrangement joins TRBV6-5 to TRBJ2-5, with 7 bases fitting TRBD2. Trimming at V came to 6 bases and at J to 0 bases, leaving 7 bases not matched to a gene. CDR3 length equals 15 residues. The germline V gene has CDR1 MNHEY and CDR2 SVGAGI. Here the CDR3 DNA reads TGTGCCAGCAGGGGGGGGTACGGGAACCAAGAGACCCAGTACTTC. Protein: CASRGGYGNQETQYF.

This clonotype has at least ten counts. The gene calls are TRBV5-4 and TRBJ1-1; D might be TRBD1 (5 bases). The germline CDR1 and CDR2 sequences are SGHNT and YYREEE (reference sequence). The V and J ends lost 0 bases and 0 bases respectively, with 9 bases between them. The CDR3 covers 15 residues. CDR3 bases: TGTGCCAGCAGCTTGGGGGACGGTGTGAACACTGAAGCTTTCTTT. It translates to CASSLGDGVNTEAFF.

Ten or more counts support this clonotype. J is TRBJ1-1 and V is TRBV7-8; perhaps TRBD1 as D (5 bases). V lost 1 base and J 1 base, leaving 10 bases between the germline ends. The CDR3 spans 15 residues. Germline V gene lookup returns CDR1 SGHVS and CDR2 FQNEAQ. The CDR3 protein is CASSLVAGSNTEAFF. In DNA, the CDR3 is TGTGCCAGCAGCTTAGTGGCAGGGTCGAACACTGAAGCTTTCTTT.

In its sample, this clonotype was seen many times. The gene calls are TRBV12-3 or TRBV12-4 and TRBJ1-1; D is unclear. CDR3 size: 14 residues. Trimming took off 2 bases at V and 2 bases at J, with 9 bases between the two ends. CDR3 in DNA: TGTGCCAGCAGTTTAAAGTCGGTAAACACTGAAGCTTTCTTT. Amino acids: CASSLKSVNTEAFF.

This clonotype showed up many times. This sequence joins TRBV7-2 and TRBJ1-2, with D possibly matching TRBD1 (5 bases). Deletions cut 6 bases from V and 3 bases from J, with 14 bases between. CDR3 length: 14 amino acids. Germline V gives CDR1 SGHTA, CDR2 FQGNSA. The CDR3 loop reads CASRSGTGDYGYTF. DNA for the CDR3: TGTGCCAGCAGATCAGGGACGGGAGACTATGGCTACACCTTC.

This clonotype was detected once. CDR3 DNA sequence: TGTGCCTGGAGTGATGGACAAGCCCAGCCCCAGCATTTT. Translated, it gives CAWSDGQAQPQHF. This chain links TRBV30 with TRBJ1-5, with a tentative D call TRBD1 (5 bases). V shed 1 base and J shed 7 bases, with 11 bases lying between them. This CDR3 comprises 13 residues. Per germline, CDR1 GTSNPN and CDR2 SVGIG (reference sequence).

In its sample, this clonotype was seen many times. The CDR3 loop is CASRQAPNDYGYTF. In nucleotides, the CDR3 is TGTGCCAGCAGGCAGGCCCCCAATGACTATGGCTACACCTTC. The rearrangement joins TRBV6-1 to TRBJ1-2; unclear D gene. The CDR3 length is 14 residues. CDR1 is MNHNS and CDR2 is SASEGT in the germline V gene. V was clipped by 6 bases and J by 3 bases, with 14 bases between them.

There are many counts of this clonotype. The chain's CDR3 is CASSTGGSGEQYF. The CDR3 DNA is TGCGCCAGCAGTACCGGAGGATCCGGCGAGCAGTACTTC. This sequence joins TRBV10-1 and TRBJ2-7; D is possibly TRBD2 (5 bases). Trimming stripped 5 bases from V and 6 bases from J, with 14 bases between. The CDR3 has 13 residues. Per the germline V gene, CDR1 is WNHNN and CDR2 is SYGVQD (reference sequence).

This clonotype has a handful of counts. The rearrangement uses TRBV6-5 and TRBJ1-1; tentative D call: TRBD1 (5 bases). V was cut by 1 base and J by 1 base, with 10 bases left in between. The germline V gene encodes CDR1 MNHEY and CDR2 SVGAGI. The CDR3 is 15 residues long. The CDR3 DNA sequence: TGTGCCAGCAGTTACTATCCGGGACGGAACACTGAAGCTTTCTTT. Translation: CASSYYPGRNTEAFF.